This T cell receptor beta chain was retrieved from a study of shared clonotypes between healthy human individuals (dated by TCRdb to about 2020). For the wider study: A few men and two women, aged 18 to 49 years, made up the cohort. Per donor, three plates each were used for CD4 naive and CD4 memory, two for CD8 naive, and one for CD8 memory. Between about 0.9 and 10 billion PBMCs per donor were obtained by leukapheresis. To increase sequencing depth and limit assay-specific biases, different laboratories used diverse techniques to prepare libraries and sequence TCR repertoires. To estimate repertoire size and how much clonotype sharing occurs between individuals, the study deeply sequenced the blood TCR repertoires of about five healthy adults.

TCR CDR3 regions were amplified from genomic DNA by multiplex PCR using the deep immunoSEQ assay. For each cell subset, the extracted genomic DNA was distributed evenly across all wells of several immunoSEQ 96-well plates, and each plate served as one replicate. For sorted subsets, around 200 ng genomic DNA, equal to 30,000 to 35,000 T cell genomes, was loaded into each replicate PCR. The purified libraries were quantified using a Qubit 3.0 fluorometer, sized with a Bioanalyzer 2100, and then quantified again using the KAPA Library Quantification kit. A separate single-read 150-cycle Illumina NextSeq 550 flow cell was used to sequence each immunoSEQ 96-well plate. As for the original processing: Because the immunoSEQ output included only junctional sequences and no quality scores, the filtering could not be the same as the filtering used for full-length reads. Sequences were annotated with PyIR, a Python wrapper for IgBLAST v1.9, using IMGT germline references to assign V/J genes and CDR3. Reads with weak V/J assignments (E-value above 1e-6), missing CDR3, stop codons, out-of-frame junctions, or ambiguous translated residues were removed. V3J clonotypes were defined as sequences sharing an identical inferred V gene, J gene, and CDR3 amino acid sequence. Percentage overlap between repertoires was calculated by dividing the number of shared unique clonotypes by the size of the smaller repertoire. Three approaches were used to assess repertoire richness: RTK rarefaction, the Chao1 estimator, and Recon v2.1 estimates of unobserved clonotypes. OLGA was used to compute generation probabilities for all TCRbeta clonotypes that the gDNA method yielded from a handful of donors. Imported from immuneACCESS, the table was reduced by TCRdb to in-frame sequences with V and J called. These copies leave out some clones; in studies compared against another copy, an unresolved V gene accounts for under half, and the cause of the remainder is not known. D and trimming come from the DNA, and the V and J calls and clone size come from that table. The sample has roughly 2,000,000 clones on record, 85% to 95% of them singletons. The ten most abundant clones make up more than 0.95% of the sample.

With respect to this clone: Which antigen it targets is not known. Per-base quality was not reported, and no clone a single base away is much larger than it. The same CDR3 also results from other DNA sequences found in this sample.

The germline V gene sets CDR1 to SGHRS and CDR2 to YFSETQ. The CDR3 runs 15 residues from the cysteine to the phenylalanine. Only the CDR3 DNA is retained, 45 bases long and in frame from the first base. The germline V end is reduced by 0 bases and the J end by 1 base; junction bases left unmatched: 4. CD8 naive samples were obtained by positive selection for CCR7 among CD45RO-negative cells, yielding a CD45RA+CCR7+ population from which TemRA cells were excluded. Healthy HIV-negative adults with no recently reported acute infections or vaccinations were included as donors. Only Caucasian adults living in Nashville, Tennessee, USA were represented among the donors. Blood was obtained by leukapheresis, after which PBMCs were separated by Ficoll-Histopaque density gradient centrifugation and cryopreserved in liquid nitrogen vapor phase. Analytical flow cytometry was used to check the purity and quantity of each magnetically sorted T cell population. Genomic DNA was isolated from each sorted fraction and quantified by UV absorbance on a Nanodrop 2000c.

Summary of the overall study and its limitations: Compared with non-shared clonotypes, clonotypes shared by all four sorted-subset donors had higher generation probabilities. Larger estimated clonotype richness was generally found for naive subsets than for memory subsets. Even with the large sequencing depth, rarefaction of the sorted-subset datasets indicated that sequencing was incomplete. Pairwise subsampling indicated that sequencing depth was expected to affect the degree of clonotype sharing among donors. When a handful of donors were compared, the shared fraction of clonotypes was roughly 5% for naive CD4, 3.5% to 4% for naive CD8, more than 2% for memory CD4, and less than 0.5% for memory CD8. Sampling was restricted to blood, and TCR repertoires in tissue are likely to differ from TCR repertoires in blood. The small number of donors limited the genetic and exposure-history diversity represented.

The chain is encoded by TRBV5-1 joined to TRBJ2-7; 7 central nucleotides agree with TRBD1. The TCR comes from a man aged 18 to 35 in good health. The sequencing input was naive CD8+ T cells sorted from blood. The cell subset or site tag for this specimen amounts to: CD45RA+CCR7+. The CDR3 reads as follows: CASSLAGTASYEQYF. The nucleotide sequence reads TGCGCCAGCAGCTTGGCCGGGACAGCATCCTACGAGCAGTACTTC.